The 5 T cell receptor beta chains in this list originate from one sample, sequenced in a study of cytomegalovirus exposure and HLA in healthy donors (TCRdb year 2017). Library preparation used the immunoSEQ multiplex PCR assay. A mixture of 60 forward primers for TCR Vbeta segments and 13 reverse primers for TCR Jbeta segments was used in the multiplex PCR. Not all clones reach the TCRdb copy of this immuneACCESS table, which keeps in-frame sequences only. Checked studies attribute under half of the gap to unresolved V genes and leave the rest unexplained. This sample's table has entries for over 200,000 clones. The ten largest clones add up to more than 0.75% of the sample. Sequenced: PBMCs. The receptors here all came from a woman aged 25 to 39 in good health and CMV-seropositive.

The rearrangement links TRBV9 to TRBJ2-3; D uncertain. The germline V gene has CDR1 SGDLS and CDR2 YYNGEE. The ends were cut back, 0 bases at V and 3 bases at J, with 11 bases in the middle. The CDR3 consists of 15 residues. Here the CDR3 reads CASSVGVYLTDTQYF. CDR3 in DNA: TGTGCCAGCAGCGTAGGAGTCTACCTAACAGATACGCAGTATTTT.

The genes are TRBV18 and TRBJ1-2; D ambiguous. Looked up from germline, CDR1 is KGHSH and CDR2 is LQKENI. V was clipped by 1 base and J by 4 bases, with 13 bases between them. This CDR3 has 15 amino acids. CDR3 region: CASSPQTPSGYGYTF. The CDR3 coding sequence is TGTGCCAGCTCACCACAAACCCCCTCGGGCTATGGCTACACCTTC.

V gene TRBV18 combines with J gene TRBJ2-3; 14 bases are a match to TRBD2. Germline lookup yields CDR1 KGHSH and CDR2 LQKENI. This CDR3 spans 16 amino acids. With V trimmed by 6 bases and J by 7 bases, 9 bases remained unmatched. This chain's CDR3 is CASSPGTSGGSNTQYF. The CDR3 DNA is TGTGCCAGCTCTCCCGGGACTAGCGGGGGAAGCAATACGCAGTATTTT.

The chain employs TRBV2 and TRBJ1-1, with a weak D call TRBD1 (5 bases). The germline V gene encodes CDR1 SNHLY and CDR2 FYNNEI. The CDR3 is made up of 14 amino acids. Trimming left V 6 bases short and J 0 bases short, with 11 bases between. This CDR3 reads CASSVGGVNTEAFF. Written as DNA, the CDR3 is TGTGCCAGCAGCGTCGGAGGGGTGAACACTGAAGCTTTCTTT.

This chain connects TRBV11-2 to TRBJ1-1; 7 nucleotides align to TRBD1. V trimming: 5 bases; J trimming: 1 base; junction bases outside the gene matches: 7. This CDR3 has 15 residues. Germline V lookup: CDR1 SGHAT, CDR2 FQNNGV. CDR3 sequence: CASSAPGQQNTEAFF. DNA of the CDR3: TGTGCCAGCAGCGCCCCGGGACAGCAGAACACTGAAGCTTTCTTT.